Reported below is one T cell receptor (beta chain). This entry is derived from a study of blood T cell repertoires in COVID-19. The overall study: Donors in the United States, Italy and Spain gave samples during acute or convalescent COVID-19. The cDNA or gDNA used as material had been derived from T cells, B-cell-depleted T cells, or PBMCs.

Original processing methods: By means of reference gene primer amplification, nucleated cell counts were estimated. Method: immunoSEQ multiplex PCR; TCRdb's copy keeps in-frame clones and lacks some. V, J and clone size were drawn from that table, and D and trimming were deduced from the DNA. In the table there are some 200,000 clones, almost 85% of which are singletons. V lost 0 bases to trimming and J lost 3 bases, with 12 bases between them. CDR1 and CDR2 (germline): SGHAT, FQNNGV. The CDR3 totals 16 residues. This TCR was sampled from a human donor with acute or convalescent COVID-19. The donor label of this sample is uncertain. The sequenced material came from peripheral blood. The chain recombines TRBV11-2 with TRBJ1-3; D is uncertain. The CDR3 here is CASSLERKSGGNTIYF. CDR3 DNA sequence: TGTGCCAGCAGCTTAGAACGTAAATCAGGTGGAAACACCATATATTTT.